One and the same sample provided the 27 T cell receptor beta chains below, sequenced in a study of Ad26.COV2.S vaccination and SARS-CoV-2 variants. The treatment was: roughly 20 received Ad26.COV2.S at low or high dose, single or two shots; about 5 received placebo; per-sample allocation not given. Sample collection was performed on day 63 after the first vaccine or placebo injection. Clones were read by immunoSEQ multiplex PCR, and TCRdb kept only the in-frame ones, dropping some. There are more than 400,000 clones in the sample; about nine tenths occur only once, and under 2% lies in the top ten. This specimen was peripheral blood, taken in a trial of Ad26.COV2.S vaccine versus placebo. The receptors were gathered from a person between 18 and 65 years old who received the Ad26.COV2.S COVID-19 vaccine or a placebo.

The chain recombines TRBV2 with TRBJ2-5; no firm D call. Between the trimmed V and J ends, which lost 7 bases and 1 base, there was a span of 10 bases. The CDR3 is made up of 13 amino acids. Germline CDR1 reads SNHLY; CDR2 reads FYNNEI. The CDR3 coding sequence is TGTGCCAGCACTTCCCTGTCCCAAGAGACCCAGTACTTC. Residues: CASTSLSQETQYF.

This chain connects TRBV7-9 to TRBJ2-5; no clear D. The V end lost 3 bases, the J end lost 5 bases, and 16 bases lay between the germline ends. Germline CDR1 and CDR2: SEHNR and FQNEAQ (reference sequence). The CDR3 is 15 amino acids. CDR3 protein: CASSFLVPDRETQYF. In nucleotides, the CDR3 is TGTGCCAGCAGCTTCCTAGTCCCCGATCGGGAGACCCAGTACTTC.

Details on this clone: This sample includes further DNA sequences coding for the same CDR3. CDR3 DNA: TGTGCCAGCAGTTACTCGAGAGATCAGCCCCAGCATTTT. This codes for CASSYSRDQPQHF. V gene TRBV6-6 combines with J gene TRBJ1-5, with D uncertain. Germline V gene lookup returns CDR1 MNHNY and CDR2 SVGAGI (reference sequence). V was trimmed by 0 bases and J by 5 bases, leaving 5 bases between them. The length of the CDR3 is 13 residues.

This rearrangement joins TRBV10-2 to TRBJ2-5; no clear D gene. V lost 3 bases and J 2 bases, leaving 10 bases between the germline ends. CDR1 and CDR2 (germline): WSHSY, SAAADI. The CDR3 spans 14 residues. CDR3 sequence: CASSDIGIQETQYF. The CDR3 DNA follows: TGCGCCAGCAGTGATATCGGAATTCAAGAGACCCAGTACTTC.

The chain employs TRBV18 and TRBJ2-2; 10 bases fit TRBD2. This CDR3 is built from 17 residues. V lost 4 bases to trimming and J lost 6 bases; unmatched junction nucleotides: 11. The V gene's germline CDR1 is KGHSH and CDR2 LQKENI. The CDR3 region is CASSRTSGGDFPGELFF. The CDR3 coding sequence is TGTGCCAGCTCACGGACGAGCGGGGGGGACTTCCCCGGGGAGCTGTTTTTT. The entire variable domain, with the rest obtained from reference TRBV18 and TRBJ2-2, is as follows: NAGVMQNPRHLVRRRGQEARLRCSPMKGHSHVYWYRQLPEEGLKFMVYLQKENIIDESGMPKERFSAEFPKEGPSILRIQQVVRGDSAAYFCASSRTSGGDFPGELFFGEGSRLTVL.

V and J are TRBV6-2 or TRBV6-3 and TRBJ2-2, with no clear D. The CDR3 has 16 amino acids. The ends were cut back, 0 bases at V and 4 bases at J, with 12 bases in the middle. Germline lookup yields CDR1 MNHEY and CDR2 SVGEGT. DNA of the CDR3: TGTGCCAGCAGTTACTCCCGACCTCGCAGCACCGGGGAGCTGTTTTTT. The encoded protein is CASSYSRPRSTGELFF.

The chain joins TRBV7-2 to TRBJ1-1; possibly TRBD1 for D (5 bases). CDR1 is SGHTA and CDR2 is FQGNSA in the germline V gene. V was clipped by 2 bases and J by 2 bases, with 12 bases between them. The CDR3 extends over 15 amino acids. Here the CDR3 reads CASSLQGSLNTEAFF. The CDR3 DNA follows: TGTGCCAGCAGCTTACAGGGAAGTCTAAACACTGAAGCTTTCTTT.

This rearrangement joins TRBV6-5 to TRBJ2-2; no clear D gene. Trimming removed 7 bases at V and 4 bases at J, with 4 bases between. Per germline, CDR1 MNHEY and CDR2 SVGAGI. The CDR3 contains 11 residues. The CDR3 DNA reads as TGTGCCAGCACTTTCACCGGGGAGCTGTTTTTT. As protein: CASTFTGELFF.

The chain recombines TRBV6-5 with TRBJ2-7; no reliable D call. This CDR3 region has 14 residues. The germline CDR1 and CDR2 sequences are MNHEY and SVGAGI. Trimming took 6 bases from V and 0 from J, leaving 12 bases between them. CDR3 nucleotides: TGTGCCAGCAGGGTTCTGATAAGCTCCTACGAGCAGTACTTC. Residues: CASRVLISSYEQYF.

For the CDR3, the DNA is TGTGCCAGCTCAAGAACCGACAGGGACTCACCCCTCCACTTT. It is translated as CASSRTDRDSPLHF. The V and J genes are TRBV18 and TRBJ1-6; 7 nucleotides match TRBD1. The germline V gene encodes CDR1 KGHSH and CDR2 LQKENI. This CDR3 has 14 amino acids. J was trimmed by 10 bases and V by 5 bases; bases with no gene match: 8.

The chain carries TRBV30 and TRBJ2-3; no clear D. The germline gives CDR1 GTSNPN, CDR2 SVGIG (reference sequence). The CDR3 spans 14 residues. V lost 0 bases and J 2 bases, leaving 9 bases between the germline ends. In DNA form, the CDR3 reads TGTGCCTGGAGTGTAAATCGGGTCACAGATACGCAGTATTTT. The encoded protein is CAWSVNRVTDTQYF. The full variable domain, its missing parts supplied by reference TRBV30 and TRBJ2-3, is SQTIHQWPATLVQPVGSPLSLECTVEGTSNPNLYWYRQAAGRGLQLLFYSVGIGQISSEVPQNLSASRPQDRQFILSSKKLLLSDSGFYLCAWSVNRVTDTQYFGPGTRLTVL.

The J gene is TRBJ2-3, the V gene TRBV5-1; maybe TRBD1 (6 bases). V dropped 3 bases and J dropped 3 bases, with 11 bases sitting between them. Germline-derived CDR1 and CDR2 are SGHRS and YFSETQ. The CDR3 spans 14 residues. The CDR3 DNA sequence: TGCGCCAGCAGCTGGAGGCAGGGGACAGATACGCAGTATTTT. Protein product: CASSWRQGTDTQYF.

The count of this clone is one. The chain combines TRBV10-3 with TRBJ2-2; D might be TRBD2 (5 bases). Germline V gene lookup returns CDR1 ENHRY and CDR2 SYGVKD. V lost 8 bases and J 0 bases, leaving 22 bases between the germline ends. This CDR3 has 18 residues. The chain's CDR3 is CAIGTRRDGESNTGELFF. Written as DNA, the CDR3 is TGTGCCATCGGTACTAGACGAGACGGTGAATCGAACACCGGGGAGCTGTTTTTT.

The CDR3: CASGPGTSGNEQFF. CDR3 bases: TGTGCTAGTGGGCCCGGGACTAGCGGCAATGAGCAGTTCTTC. V is TRBV12-5 and J is TRBJ2-1, with 11 bases identical to TRBD2. The CDR3 is made up of 14 amino acids. Trimming removed 6 bases from V and 6 bases from J; junction bases left unmatched: 4. Germline V gene lookup returns CDR1 LGHNT and CDR2 FRNRAP.

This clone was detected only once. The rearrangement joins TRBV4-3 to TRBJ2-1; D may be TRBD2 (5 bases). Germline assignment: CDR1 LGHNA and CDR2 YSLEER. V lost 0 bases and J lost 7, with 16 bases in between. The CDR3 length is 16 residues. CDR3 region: CASSQDRGLAVNEQFF. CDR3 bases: TGCGCCAGCAGCCAAGATAGAGGGCTAGCAGTAAATGAGCAGTTCTTC.

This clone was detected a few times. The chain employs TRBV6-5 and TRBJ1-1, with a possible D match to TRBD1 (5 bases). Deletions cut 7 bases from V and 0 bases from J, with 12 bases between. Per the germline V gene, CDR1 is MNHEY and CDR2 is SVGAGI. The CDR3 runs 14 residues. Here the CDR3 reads CASTTEGLNTEAFF. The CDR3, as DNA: TGTGCCAGCACCACAGAGGGGTTGAACACTGAAGCTTTCTTT.

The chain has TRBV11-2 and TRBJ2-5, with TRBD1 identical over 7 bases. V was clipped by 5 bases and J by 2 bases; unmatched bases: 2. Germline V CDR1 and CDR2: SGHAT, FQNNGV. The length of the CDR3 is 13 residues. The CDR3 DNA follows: TGTGCCAGCAGCCAGGGACAGCAAGAGACCCAGTACTTC. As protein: CASSQGQQETQYF.

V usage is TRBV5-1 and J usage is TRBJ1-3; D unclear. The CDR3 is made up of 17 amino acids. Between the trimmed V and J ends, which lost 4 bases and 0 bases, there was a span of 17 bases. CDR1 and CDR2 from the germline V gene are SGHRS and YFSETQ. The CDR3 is CASSQDLTVHSGNTIYF. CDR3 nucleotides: TGCGCCAGCAGCCAAGATTTGACGGTTCACTCTGGAAACACCATATATTTT.

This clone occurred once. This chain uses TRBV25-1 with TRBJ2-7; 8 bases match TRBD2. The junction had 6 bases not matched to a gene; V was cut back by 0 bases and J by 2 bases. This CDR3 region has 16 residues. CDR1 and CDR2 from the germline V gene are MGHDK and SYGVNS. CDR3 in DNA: TGTGCCAGCAGTGAATATAGCGGGGACTCAACCTACGAGCAGTACTTC. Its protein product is CASSEYSGDSTYEQYF.

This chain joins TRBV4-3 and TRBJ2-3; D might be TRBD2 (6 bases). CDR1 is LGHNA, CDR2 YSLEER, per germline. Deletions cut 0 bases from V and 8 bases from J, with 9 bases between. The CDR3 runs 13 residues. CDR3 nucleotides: TGCGCCAGCAGCCAAGATGTGGAGGGTACGCAGTATTTT. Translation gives CASSQDVEGTQYF.

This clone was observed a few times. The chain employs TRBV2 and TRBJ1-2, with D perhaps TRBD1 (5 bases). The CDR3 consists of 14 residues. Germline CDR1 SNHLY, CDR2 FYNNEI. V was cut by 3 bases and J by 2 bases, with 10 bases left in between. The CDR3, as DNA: TGTGCCAGCAGTGACGCAGGGTGGAACTATGGCTACACCTTC. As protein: CASSDAGWNYGYTF.

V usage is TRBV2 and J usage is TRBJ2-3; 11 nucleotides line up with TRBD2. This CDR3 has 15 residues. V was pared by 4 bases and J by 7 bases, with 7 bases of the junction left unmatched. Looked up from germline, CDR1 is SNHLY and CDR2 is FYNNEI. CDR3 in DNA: TGTGCCAGCAGTGGGGCTAGCGGGGGGCAGTATACGCAGTATTTT. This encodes CASSGASGGQYTQYF.

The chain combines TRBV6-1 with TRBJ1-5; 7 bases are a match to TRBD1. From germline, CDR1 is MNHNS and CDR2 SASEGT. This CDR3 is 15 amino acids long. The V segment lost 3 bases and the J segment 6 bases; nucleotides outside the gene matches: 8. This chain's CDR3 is CASSEIIDRVQPQHF. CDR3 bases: TGTGCCAGCAGTGAGATAATTGACAGGGTTCAGCCCCAGCATTTT.

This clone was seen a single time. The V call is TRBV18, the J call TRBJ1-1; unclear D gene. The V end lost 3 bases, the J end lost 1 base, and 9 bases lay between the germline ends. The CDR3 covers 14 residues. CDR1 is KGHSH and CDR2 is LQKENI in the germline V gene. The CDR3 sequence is CASSPVLGNTEAFF. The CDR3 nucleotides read TGTGCCAGCTCACCTGTGCTGGGGAACACTGAAGCTTTCTTT.

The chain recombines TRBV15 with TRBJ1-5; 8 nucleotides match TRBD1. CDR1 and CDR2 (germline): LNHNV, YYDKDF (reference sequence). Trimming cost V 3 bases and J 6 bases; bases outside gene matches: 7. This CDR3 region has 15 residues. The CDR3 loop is CATSSQDRVGQPQHF. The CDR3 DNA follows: TGTGCCACCAGCAGTCAGGACAGGGTCGGTCAGCCCCAGCATTTT.

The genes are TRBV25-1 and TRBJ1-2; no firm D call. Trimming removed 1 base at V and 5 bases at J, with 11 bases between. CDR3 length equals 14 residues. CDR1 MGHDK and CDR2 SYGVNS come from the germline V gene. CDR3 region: CASSESPDSYGYTF. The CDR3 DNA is TGTGCCAGCAGTGAATCGCCAGACTCTTATGGCTACACCTTC.

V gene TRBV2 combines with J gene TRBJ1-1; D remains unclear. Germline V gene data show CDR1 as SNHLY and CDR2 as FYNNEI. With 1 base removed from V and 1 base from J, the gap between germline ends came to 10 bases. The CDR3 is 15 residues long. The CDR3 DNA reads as TGTGCCAGCAGTGAAGTAAGGCACCCGAACACTGAAGCTTTCTTT. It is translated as CASSEVRHPNTEAFF.